Following are 30 T cell receptor beta chains from one sample sequenced in a study of regulatory T cells in long-lasting Graves disease. Time point reported: newly diagnosed GD, antithyroid drugs for less than 3 months. Extracted RNA from PBMCs served as the source of the TCR library. The authors built TCR beta libraries using iRepertoire HTBI primers and Arm-PCR of CDR3 regions. TCRdb re-called the multiplex PCR reads with MiXCR, one entry per CDR3 protein. The sample carries 250,000 to 300,000 distinct CDR3 sequences, 18% recorded once. Another study also made use of these data, one on T cells in Graves' hyperthyroidism and ophthalmopathy.

The starting material was peripheral blood mononuclear cells (PBMCs), obtained at new diagnosis, from a patient treated with antithyroid drugs. These receptors all come from a woman under 40 with Graves disease.

In its sample, this clonotype was seen many times. The chain has TRBV14 and TRBJ2-7, with 7 bases identical to TRBD1. Looked up from germline, CDR1 is SGHDN and CDR2 is FVKESK. The length of the CDR3 is 14 residues. V lost 0 bases, J lost 5 bases, and 4 bases stayed unmatched. CDR3 nucleotide sequence: TGTGCCAGCAGCCAAGAATGGGACAGTCACGAGCAGTACTTC. Translated, it gives CASSQEWDSHEQYF.

Concerning this clonotype itself: This likely stems from a read error, as it lies one base from a far larger clone. The chain is built from TRBV7-8 and TRBJ1-1, with no clear D. CDR3 length: 15 amino acids. Looked up from germline, CDR1 is SGHVS and CDR2 is FQNEAQ. The CDR3 DNA reads as TGTGCCAGCAGCCTCGATTGGACGCGTAACACTGGAGCTTTCTTT. Translation: CASSLDWTRNTGAFF.

This clonotype was counted between two and nine times. The chain joins TRBV12-3 or TRBV12-4 to TRBJ1-4; 9 bases map to TRBD1. Losses at the gene ends were 3 bases for V and 8 bases for J; bases not matched to a gene: 7. The CDR3 covers 15 residues. CDR3 loop: CASSLAGTGPEKLFF. The CDR3 DNA sequence: TGTGCCAGCAGTTTGGCCGGGACAGGGCCCGAAAAACTGTTTTTT.

This clonotype was seen many times. The rearrangement uses TRBV12-3 or TRBV12-4 and TRBJ2-1, with 8 bases matching TRBD2. This CDR3 comprises 14 residues. Trimming removed 3 bases from V and 5 bases from J; junction bases left unmatched: 3. CDR3 sequence: CASSFSGVNNEQFF. CDR3 DNA: TGTGCCAGCAGTTTTAGCGGGGTCAACAATGAGCAGTTCTTC.

This clonotype showed up just once. This chain links TRBV7-9 with TRBJ1-2, with a possible D match to TRBD1 (5 bases). CDR3 length: 15 amino acids. V was pared by 1 base and J by 4 bases, with 13 bases between. Germline V gives CDR1 SEHNR, CDR2 FQNEAQ (reference sequence). The CDR3 DNA is TGTGCCAGCAGCTTAGTAGGGGAGGGAATCTATGGCTACACCTTC. Its translation is CASSLVGEGIYGYTF.

There are many counts of this clonotype. This rearrangement joins TRBV15 to TRBJ2-1, with TRBD2 as a possible D gene (7 bases). Germline V gene sequence: CDR1 LNHNV, CDR2 YYDKDF (reference sequence). Between the trimmed V and J ends, which lost 3 bases and 7 bases, there was a span of 19 bases. The CDR3 extends over 16 amino acids. CDR3 amino acids: CATSSSRGARRNEQFF. CDR3 bases: TGTGCCACCAGCAGTTCCCGGGGGGCGCGCAGAAATGAGCAGTTCTTC. Full variable domain (rest looked up from reference TRBV15 and TRBJ2-1): DAMVIQNPRYQVTQFGKPVTLSCSQTLNHNVMYWYQQKSSQAPKLLFHYYDKDFNNEADTPDNFQSRRPNTSFCFLDIRSPGLGDTAMYLCATSSSRGARRNEQFFGPGTRLTVL.

This clonotype was observed many times. V usage is TRBV4-1 and J usage is TRBJ2-5; the D is unclear. Trimming took off 0 bases at V and 5 bases at J, with 7 bases between the two ends. The CDR3 sequence is 13 residues long. The germline V gene has CDR1 MGHRA and CDR2 YSYEKL. In DNA, the CDR3 is TGCGCCAGCAGCCAAGAGAGGCGGGAGACCCAGTACTTC. Residues: CASSQERRETQYF.

The chain uses TRBV11-2 and TRBJ2-7; D is undetermined. Germline-derived CDR1 and CDR2 are SGHAT and FQNNGV. CDR3 size: 13 residues. V was pared by 8 bases and J by 12 bases, with 23 bases between. As DNA, the CDR3 is TGTGCCAGCTGCGCTTATGGTCACGGAGATATGTACTTC. Translated: CASCAYGHGDMYF.

This clonotype has a count of ten or more. V is TRBV7-9 and J is TRBJ2-3, with D perhaps TRBD2 (5 bases). The V and J ends lost 3 bases and 5 bases respectively, with 9 bases between them. The V gene's germline CDR1 is SEHNR and CDR2 FQNEAQ (reference sequence). The CDR3 length is 13 residues. The CDR3 nucleotides read TGTGCCAGCAGCTTTGCTGAGGGAGATACGCAGTATTTT. Its translation is CASSFAEGDTQYF.

This clonotype was counted at least ten times. V gene TRBV3-1 combines with J gene TRBJ2-3; the D is unclear. From germline, CDR1 is LGHDT and CDR2 YNNKEL (reference sequence). This CDR3 is built from 15 residues. V lost 1 base, J lost 4 bases, and 12 bases lay in between. The CDR3 here is CASSQVGSSSDTQYF. DNA for the CDR3: TGTGCCAGCAGCCAAGTTGGATCGTCTTCAGATACGCAGTATTTT.

This rearrangement joins TRBV5-6 to TRBJ2-5; D remains unclear. The V end was cut by 7 bases, the J end by 5 bases, with 18 bases between. Germline V gives CDR1 SGHDT, CDR2 YYEEEE. CDR3 length: 14 residues. The CDR3 nucleotides read TGTGCCAGCGGCCCTTGGGCGTTACCCGAGACCCAGTACTTC. This gives the protein CASGPWALPETQYF.

This clonotype was seen repeatedly, ten times or more. The chain couples TRBV6-5 to TRBJ1-5; weak D call: TRBD1 (5 bases). Germline loops: CDR1 MNHEY, CDR2 SVGAGI. V was pared by 2 bases and J by 6 bases, with 14 bases between. The CDR3 extends over 15 amino acids. CDR3 amino acids: CASSYVGGGGQPQHF. CDR3 coding DNA: TGTGCCAGCAGTTACGTGGGAGGCGGGGGTCAGCCCCAGCATTTT.

The chain couples TRBV3-1 to TRBJ1-4; D possibly corresponds to TRBD1 (5 bases). With 0 bases removed from V and 8 bases from J, the gap between germline ends came to 13 bases. Germline V gene lookup returns CDR1 LGHDT and CDR2 YNNKEL (reference sequence). This CDR3 contains 15 residues. CDR3 in DNA: TGTGCCAGCAGCCAAGAGGTGGGGACTTCGGAAAAACTGTTTTTT. It specifies CASSQEVGTSEKLFF.

The V call is TRBV7-2, the J call TRBJ2-7, with TRBD1 matching over 7 bases. There are 15 residues in the CDR3. Germline values: CDR1 SGHTA, CDR2 FQGNSA. V was pared by 1 base and J by 3 bases, with 6 bases of the junction left unmatched. The CDR3 here is CASSLDLAGGYEQYF. The CDR3 region has the DNA TGTGCCAGCAGCTTAGATCTGGCAGGGGGCTACGAGCAGTACTTC.

The sample holds many counts of this clonotype. V is TRBV9 and J is TRBJ2-2, with a weak D call TRBD1 (6 bases). CDR3 length: 14 amino acids. CDR1 and CDR2 from the germline V gene are SGDLS and YYNGEE. Trimming removed 4 bases from V and 2 bases from J, with 9 bases in between. The chain's CDR3 is CASSRGQNTGELFF. In DNA, the CDR3 is TGTGCCAGCAGCCGGGGACAAAACACCGGGGAGCTGTTTTTT.

The chain is built from TRBV20-1 and TRBJ1-2; TRBD1 matches at 12 bases. The germline V gene encodes CDR1 DFQATT and CDR2 SNEGSKA (reference sequence). The CDR3 runs 17 residues. Trimming removed 0 bases from V and 2 bases from J; junction bases left unmatched: 7. The chain's CDR3 is CSARDPGGTGGNYGYTF. Written as DNA, the CDR3 is TGCAGTGCTAGAGATCCGGGGGGGACAGGGGGCAACTATGGCTACACCTTC.

This clonotype came up many times. The V gene is TRBV3-1, the J gene TRBJ2-1; TRBD2 is a possible D gene (6 bases). CDR3 length: 18 residues. With 1 base removed from V and 0 bases from J, the gap between germline ends came to 16 bases. The V gene's germline CDR1 is LGHDT and CDR2 YNNKEL (reference sequence). In DNA, the CDR3 is TGTGCCAGCAGCCAAGCAGCTGGGGCGGGGAGCTCCTACAATGAGCAGTTCTTC. The encoded protein is CASSQAAGAGSSYNEQFF.

This clonotype has a handful of counts. The chain recombines TRBV5-1 with TRBJ1-1, with a tentative D call TRBD1 (6 bases). Trimming took 2 bases from V and 4 from J, leaving 9 bases between them. The CDR3 is made up of 13 amino acids. The germline V gene encodes CDR1 SGHRS and CDR2 YFSETQ. The CDR3 DNA sequence: TGCGCCAGCAGCTTCCAGGGGACCACTGAAGCTTTCTTT. Translating gives CASSFQGTTEAFF.

This sequence joins TRBV6-2 or TRBV6-3 and TRBJ1-4; D remains unclear. The CDR3 loop spans 14 amino acids. V was cut by 6 bases and J by 10 bases, with 18 bases left in between. The germline CDR1 and CDR2 sequences are MNHEY and SVGEGT. CDR3: CASSQDKSVGKLFF. The CDR3 nucleotides read TGTGCCAGCAGCCAAGATAAATCGGTGGGAAAACTGTTTTTT.

This clonotype has a count of ten or more. The V and J genes are TRBV3-1 and TRBJ2-7; possibly TRBD1 for D (6 bases). The CDR3 runs to 13 residues. V shed 1 base and J shed 4 bases, with 8 bases lying between them. Germline CDR1 and CDR2: LGHDT and YNNKEL (reference sequence). The CDR3 coding sequence is TGTGCCAGCAGCCAAGGGGGGCTGTACGAGCAGTACTTC. Translation gives CASSQGGLYEQYF.

As concerns this clonotype: A read error may be the cause here, since a much bigger clone is one base away. V gene TRBV6-2 or TRBV6-3 combines with J gene TRBJ1-3; D gene uncertain. In germline, CDR1 is MNHEY, CDR2 SVGEGT. The CDR3 sequence is 13 residues long. The CDR3 spells CASSLVAGNTTYF. The CDR3 DNA is TGTGCCAGCAGTTTGGTCGCCGGAAACACCACATATTTT.

This clonotype was recorded many times. V usage is TRBV12-3 or TRBV12-4 and J usage is TRBJ2-1; 12 positions match TRBD2. This CDR3 comprises 18 residues. The V segment lost 3 bases and the J segment 0 bases; nucleotides outside the gene matches: 6. For the CDR3, the DNA is TGTGCCAGCAGTTTGAGGACTAGCGGGGTGAGCTCCTACAATGAGCAGTTCTTC. Its protein is CASSLRTSGVSSYNEQFF.

The sample holds many counts of this clonotype. The chain combines TRBV9 with TRBJ1-1, with D possibly TRBD1 on 6 matching bases. In germline, CDR1 is SGDLS, CDR2 YYNGEE. The CDR3 sequence is 11 residues long. With 3 bases removed from V and 8 bases from J, the gap between germline ends came to 8 bases. The CDR3 DNA is TGTGCCAGCAGCGGGGGGGCGGAAGCTTTCTTT. This codes for CASSGGAEAFF.

This clonotype was detected ten times or more. V usage is TRBV6-1 and J usage is TRBJ1-3; D possibly corresponds to TRBD1 (5 bases). The CDR3 is 15 amino acids. Germline V gives CDR1 MNHNS, CDR2 SASEGT. V dropped 10 bases and J dropped 0 bases, with 16 bases sitting between them. The CDR3 loop reads CANWGDQSSGNTIYF. The CDR3 coding sequence is TGTGCCAACTGGGGGGACCAAAGCTCTGGAAACACCATATATTTT.

This clonotype has at least ten counts. This sequence joins TRBV20-1 and TRBJ2-1, with 12 bases matching TRBD1. CDR3 length equals 14 residues. V lost 5 bases, J lost 9 bases, and 8 bases stayed unmatched. Germline V gene sequence: CDR1 DFQATT, CDR2 SNEGSKA (reference sequence). The CDR3 nucleotides are TGCAGTGCTGTAGTTGGGACAGGGGGCGGTGAGCAGTTCTTC. It specifies CSAVVGTGGGEQFF.

This clonotype showed up many times. The chain uses TRBV20-1 and TRBJ1-4; weak D call: TRBD1 (5 bases). The CDR3 is made up of 15 amino acids. V lost 0 bases and J 5 bases, leaving 13 bases between the germline ends. Germline loops: CDR1 DFQATT, CDR2 SNEGSKA (reference sequence). The CDR3: CSARDPTDVNEKLFF. As DNA, the CDR3 is TGCAGTGCTAGAGATCCGACAGACGTGAATGAAAAACTGTTTTTT.

This clonotype was seen many times. V usage is TRBV11-2 and J usage is TRBJ1-1; no definite D call. Trimming stripped 4 bases from V and 6 bases from J, with 12 bases between. Germline values: CDR1 SGHAT, CDR2 FQNNGV. The CDR3 has 13 residues. CDR3 sequence (DNA): TGTGCCAGCAGCTCACAGTCCTGGGCTGAAGCTTTCTTT. Amino acids: CASSSQSWAEAFF.

The table lists this clonotype with many counts. This chain uses TRBV18 with TRBJ1-2; D is unresolved. This CDR3 has 15 amino acids. Germline values: CDR1 KGHSH, CDR2 LQKENI. Trimming shortened V by 0 bases and J by 4 bases, and 12 bases separated the two germline ends. DNA of the CDR3: TGTGCCAGCTCACCACCTCAGGCAAGAGGCTATGGCTACACCTTC. It is translated as CASSPPQARGYGYTF. Looking up the rest from reference TRBV18 and TRBJ1-2 gives the full variable domain: NAGVMQNPRHLVRRRGQEARLRCSPMKGHSHVYWYRQLPEEGLKFMVYLQKENIIDESGMPKERFSAEFPKEGPSILRIQQVVRGDSAAYFCASSPPQARGYGYTFGSGTRLTVV.

This clonotype was seen many times. V is TRBV6-1 and J is TRBJ1-5, with D possibly matching TRBD1 (6 bases). The V gene lost 10 bases and the J gene lost 6 bases, with 16 bases spanning the gap. The CDR3 length is 13 residues. The germline gives CDR1 MNHNS, CDR2 SASEGT. The CDR3 DNA reads TGTGCCACCTCTGCGGGGGGCCCTCAGCCCCAGCATTTT. Protein sequence: CATSAGGPQPQHF.

This chain connects TRBV4-1 to TRBJ1-2; D possibly corresponds to TRBD1 (5 bases). CDR1 is MGHRA and CDR2 is YSYEKL in the germline V gene. V was trimmed by 2 bases and J by 0 bases, leaving 13 bases between them. The CDR3 has 16 amino acids. Here the CDR3 reads CASSQLPKGANYGYTF. CDR3 bases: TGCGCCAGCAGCCAACTACCGAAAGGGGCTAACTATGGCTACACCTTC.